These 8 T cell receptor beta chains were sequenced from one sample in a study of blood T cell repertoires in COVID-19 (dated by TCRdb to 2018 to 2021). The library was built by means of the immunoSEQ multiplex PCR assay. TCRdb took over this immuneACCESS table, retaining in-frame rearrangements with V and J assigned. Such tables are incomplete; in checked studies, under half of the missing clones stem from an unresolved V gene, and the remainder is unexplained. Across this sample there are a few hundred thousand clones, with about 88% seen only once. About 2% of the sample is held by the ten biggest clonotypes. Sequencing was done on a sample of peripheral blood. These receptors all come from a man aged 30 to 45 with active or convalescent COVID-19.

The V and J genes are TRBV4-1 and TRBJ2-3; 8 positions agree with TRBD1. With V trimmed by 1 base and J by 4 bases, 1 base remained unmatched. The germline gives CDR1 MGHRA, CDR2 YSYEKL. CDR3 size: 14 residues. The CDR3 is CASSQGDRSDTQYF. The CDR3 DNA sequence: TGCGCCAGCAGCCAAGGGGACAGGTCAGATACGCAGTATTTT.

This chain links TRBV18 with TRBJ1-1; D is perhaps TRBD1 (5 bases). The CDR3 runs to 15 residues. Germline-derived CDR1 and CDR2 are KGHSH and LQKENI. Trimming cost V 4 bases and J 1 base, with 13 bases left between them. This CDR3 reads CASSLQGSGNTEAFF. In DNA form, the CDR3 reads TGTGCCAGCTCACTCCAGGGTTCGGGGAACACTGAAGCTTTCTTT. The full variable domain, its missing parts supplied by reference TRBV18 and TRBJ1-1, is NAGVMQNPRHLVRRRGQEARLRCSPMKGHSHVYWYRQLPEEGLKFMVYLQKENIIDESGMPKERFSAEFPKEGPSILRIQQVVRGDSAAYFCASSLQGSGNTEAFFGQGTRLTVV.

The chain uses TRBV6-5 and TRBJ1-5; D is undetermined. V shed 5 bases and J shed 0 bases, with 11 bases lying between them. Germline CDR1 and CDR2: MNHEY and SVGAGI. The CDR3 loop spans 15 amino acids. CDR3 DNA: TGTGCCAGCAGTAGAGGCCTCCTTAGCAATCAGCCCCAGCATTTT. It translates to CASSRGLLSNQPQHF.

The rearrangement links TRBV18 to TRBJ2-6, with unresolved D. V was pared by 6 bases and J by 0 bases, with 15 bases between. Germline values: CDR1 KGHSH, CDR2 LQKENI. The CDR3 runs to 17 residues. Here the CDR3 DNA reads TGTGCCAGCTCCCTCCCCGGTTCAAGCTCTGGGGCCAACGTCCTGACTTTC. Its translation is CASSLPGSSSGANVLTF. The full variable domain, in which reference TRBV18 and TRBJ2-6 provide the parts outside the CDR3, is NAGVMQNPRHLVRRRGQEARLRCSPMKGHSHVYWYRQLPEEGLKFMVYLQKENIIDESGMPKERFSAEFPKEGPSILRIQQVVRGDSAAYFCASSLPGSSSGANVLTFGAGSRLTVL.

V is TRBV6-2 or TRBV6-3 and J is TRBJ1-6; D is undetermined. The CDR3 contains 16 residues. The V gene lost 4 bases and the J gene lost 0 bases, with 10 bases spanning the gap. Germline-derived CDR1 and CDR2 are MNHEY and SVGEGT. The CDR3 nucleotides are TGTGCCAGCAGTTCCCGGAGGAGCTCCTATAATTCACCCCTCCACTTT. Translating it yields CASSSRRSSYNSPLHF.

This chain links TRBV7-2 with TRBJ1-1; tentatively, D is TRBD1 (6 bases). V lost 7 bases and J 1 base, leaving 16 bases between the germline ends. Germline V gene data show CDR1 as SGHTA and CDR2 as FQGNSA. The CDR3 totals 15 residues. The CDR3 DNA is TGTGCCAGCACCCCGGGCAGGGGAACGAACACTGAAGCTTTCTTT. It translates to CASTPGRGTNTEAFF.

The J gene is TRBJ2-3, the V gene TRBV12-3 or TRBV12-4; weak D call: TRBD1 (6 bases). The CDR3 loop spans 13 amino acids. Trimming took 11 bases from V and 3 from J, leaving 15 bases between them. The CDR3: CAGGVGVTDTQYF. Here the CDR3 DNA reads TGTGCCGGGGGCGTGGGGGTAACAGATACGCAGTATTTT.

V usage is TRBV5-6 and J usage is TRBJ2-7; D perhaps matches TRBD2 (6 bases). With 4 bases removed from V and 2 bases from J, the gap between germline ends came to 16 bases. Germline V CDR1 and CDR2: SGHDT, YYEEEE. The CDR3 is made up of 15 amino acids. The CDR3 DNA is TGTGCCAGCAGCCTCGACCCTAGCGCAACCTACGAGCAGTACTTC. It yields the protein CASSLDPSATYEQYF.